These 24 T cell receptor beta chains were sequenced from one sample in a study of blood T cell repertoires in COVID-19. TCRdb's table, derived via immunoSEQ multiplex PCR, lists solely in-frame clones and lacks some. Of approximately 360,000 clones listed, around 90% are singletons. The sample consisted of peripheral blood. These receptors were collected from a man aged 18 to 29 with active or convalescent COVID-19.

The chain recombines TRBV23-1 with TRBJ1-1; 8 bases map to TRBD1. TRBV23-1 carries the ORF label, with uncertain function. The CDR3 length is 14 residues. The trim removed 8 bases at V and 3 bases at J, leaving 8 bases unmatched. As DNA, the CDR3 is TGCGCCAGCCGCCCCGTGGGACAGGACACTGAAGCTTTCTTT. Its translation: CASRPVGQDTEAFF.

CDR3 bases: TGTGCCAGCAGTGACCGGGACAGGGGGTTTGACGAGCAGTACTTC. Amino acid sequence: CASSDRDRGFDEQYF. V is TRBV6-1 and J is TRBJ2-7; 11 nucleotides align to TRBD1. Germline CDR1 MNHNS, CDR2 SASEGT. CDR3 length equals 15 residues. The V and J ends lost 3 bases and 5 bases, in that order; junction bases with no gene match: 6.

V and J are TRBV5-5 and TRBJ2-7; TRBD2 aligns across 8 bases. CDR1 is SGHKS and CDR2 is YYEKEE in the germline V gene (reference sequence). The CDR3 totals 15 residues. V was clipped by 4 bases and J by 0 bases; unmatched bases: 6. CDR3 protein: CASSGTSDFSYEQYF. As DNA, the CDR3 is TGTGCCAGCAGCGGGACTAGTGACTTCTCCTACGAGCAGTACTTC.

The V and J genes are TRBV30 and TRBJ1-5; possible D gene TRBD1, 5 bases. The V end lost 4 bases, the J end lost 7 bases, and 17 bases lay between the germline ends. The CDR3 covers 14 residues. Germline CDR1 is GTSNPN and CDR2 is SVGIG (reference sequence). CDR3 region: CAWTVAQGGQPQHF. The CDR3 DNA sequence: TGTGCCTGGACCGTGGCCCAGGGAGGCCAGCCCCAGCATTTT.

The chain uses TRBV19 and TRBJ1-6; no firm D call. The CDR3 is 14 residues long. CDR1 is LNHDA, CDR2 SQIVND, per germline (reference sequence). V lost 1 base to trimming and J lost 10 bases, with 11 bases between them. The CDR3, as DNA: TGTGCCAGTAGTATAGGAGGGTCCGGGTCACCCCTCCACTTT. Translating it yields CASSIGGSGSPLHF.

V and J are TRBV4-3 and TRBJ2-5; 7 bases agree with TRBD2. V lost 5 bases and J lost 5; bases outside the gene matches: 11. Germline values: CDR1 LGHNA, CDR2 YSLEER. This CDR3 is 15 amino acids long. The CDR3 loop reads CASSRIGLDAETQYF. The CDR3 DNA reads TGCGCCAGCAGCAGAATAGGACTAGATGCGGAGACCCAGTACTTC.

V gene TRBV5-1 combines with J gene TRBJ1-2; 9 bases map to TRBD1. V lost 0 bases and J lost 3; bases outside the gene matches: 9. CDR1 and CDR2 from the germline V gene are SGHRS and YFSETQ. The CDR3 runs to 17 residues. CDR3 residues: CASSLDFGTGIDYGYTF. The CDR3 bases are TGCGCCAGCAGCTTGGATTTTGGGACAGGGATCGACTATGGCTACACCTTC.

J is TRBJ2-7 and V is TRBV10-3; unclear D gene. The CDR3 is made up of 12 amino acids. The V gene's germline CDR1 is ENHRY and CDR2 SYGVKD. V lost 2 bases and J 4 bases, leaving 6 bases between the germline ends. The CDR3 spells CAISEALYEQYF. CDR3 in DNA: TGTGCCATCAGTGAGGCCCTATACGAGCAGTACTTC.

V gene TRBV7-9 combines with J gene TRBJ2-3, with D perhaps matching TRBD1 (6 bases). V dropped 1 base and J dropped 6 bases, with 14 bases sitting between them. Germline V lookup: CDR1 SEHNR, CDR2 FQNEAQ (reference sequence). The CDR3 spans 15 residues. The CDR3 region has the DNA TGTGCCAGCAGCTTAGTCCTCGGGACAACGGATACGCAGTATTTT. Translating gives CASSLVLGTTDTQYF.

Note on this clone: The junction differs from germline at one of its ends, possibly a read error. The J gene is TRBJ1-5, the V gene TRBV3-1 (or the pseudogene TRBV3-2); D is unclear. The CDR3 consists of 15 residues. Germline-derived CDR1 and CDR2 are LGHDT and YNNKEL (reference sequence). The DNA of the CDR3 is TGTGCCAGCAGCCAACGGAGGACCAGCAATCAACCCCAGCATTTT. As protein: CASSQRRTSNQPQHF.

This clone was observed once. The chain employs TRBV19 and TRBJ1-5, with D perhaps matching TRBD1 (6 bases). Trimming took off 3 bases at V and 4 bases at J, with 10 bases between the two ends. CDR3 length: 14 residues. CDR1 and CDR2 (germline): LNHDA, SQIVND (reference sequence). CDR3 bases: TGTGCCAGTAGTATGGGGGCTAGAAATCAGCCCCAGCATTTT. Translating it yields CASSMGARNQPQHF.

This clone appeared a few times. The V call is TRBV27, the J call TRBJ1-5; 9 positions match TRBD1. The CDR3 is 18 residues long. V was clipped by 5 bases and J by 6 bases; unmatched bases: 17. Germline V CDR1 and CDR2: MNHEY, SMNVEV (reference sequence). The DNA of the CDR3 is TGTGCCAGCAGTGCCCGGGACAGGGACCTTCGTTTCGGTCAGCCCCAGCATTTT. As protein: CASSARDRDLRFGQPQHF.

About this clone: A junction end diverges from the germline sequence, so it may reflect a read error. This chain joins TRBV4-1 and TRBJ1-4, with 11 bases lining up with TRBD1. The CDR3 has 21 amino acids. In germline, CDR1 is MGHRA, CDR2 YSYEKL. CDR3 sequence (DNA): TGCGCCAGCAGTCAAGTTTACCCCCGGGACAGGGGGATCCGCGGTAATGAAAAACTGTTTTTT. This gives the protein CASSQVYPRDRGIRGNEKLFF.

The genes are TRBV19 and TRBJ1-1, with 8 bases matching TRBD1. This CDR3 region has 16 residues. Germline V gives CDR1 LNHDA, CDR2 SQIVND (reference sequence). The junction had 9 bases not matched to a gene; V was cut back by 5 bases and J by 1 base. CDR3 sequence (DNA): TGTGCCAGTAGTTCAGGGGGCGACGCTCCGAACACTGAAGCTTTCTTT. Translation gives CASSSGGDAPNTEAFF.

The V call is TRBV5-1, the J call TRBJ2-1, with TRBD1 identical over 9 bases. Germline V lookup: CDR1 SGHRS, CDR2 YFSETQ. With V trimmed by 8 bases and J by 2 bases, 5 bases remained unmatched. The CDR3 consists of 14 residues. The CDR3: CASAGTGTYNEQFF. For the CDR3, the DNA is TGCGCCAGTGCCGGGACAGGGACCTACAATGAGCAGTTCTTC.

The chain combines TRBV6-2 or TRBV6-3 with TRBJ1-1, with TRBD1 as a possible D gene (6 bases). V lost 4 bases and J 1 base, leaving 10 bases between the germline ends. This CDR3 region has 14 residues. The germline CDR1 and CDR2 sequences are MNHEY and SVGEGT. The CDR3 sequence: CASSFPTGNTEAFF. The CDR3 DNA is TGTGCCAGCAGTTTCCCGACAGGGAACACTGAAGCTTTCTTT.

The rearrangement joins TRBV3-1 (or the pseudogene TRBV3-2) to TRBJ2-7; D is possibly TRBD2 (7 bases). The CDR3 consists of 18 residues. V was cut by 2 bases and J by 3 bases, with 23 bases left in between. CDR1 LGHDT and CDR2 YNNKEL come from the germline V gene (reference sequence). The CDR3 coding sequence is TGTGCCAGCAGCCAACAGGGAGGGAGGACAGATTCAAACTACGAGCAGTACTTC. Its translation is CASSQQGGRTDSNYEQYF.

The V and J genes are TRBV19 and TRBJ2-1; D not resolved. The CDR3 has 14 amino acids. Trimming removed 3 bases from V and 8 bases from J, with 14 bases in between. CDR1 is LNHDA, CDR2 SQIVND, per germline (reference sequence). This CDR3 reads CASSIFPSGDEQFF. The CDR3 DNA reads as TGTGCCAGTAGTATCTTTCCTAGTGGCGATGAGCAGTTCTTC.

CDR3 amino acids: CASSEGAGGHYGYTF. DNA of the CDR3: TGTGCCAGCAGTGAAGGGGCAGGGGGCCACTATGGCTACACCTTC. The chain links TRBV6-1 to TRBJ1-2, with 8 positions matching TRBD1. V dropped 1 base and J dropped 3; count of bases not matched to a gene: 4. CDR3 length: 15 residues. Germline V gene sequence: CDR1 MNHNS, CDR2 SASEGT.

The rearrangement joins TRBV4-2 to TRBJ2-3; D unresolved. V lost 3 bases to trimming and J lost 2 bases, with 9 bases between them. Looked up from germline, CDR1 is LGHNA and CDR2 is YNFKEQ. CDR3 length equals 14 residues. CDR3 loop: CASSQRESTDTQYF. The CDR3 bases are TGTGCCAGCAGCCAGAGAGAATCCACAGATACGCAGTATTTT.

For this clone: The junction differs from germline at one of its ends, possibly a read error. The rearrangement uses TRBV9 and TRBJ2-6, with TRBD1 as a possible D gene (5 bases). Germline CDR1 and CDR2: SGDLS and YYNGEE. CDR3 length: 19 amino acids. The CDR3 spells CASSPRRRQSSSGANVLTF. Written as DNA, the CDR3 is TGTGCCAGCAGCCCACGTAGACGCCAATCCAGCTCTGGGGCCAACGTGCTGACTTTC.

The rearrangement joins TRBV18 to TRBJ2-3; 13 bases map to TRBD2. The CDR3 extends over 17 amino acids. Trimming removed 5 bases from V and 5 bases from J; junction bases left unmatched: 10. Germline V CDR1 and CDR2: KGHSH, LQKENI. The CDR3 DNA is TGTGCCAGCTCATCAACTAGCGGGGGGGAATTTGGAGATACGCAGTATTTT. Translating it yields CASSSTSGGEFGDTQYF.

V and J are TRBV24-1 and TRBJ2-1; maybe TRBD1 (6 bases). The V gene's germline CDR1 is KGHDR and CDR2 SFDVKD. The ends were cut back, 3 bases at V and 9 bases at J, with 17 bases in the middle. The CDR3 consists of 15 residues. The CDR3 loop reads CATSDPRTGSGEQFF. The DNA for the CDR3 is TGTGCCACCAGTGATCCGAGAACAGGGTCAGGTGAGCAGTTCTTC.

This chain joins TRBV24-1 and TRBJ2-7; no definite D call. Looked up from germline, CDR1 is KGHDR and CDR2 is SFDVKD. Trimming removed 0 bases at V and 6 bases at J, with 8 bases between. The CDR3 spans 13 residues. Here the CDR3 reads CATSDLPSGEQYF. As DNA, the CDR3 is TGTGCCACCAGTGATTTGCCCTCCGGCGAGCAGTACTTC.